What follows are 25 T cell receptor beta chains derived from one specimen sequenced in a study of cytomegalovirus exposure and HLA in healthy donors. The PCR had 60 Vbeta and 13 Jbeta primers. Profiling relied on immunoSEQ multiplex PCR, and the TCRdb table lists in-frame clones only, not all of them. The sample consists of roughly 180,000 clones, roughly 73% of them appearing once. What was sequenced was PBMCs. The receptors here all came from a woman in her thirties or forties in good health and CMV-seropositive.

V gene TRBV9 combines with J gene TRBJ1-3; D is uncertain. This CDR3 is 17 amino acids long. V was shortened by 0 bases and J by 0 bases, with 13 bases between the two germline ends. The germline V gene has CDR1 SGDLS and CDR2 YYNGEE. CDR3 sequence (DNA): TGTGCCAGCAGCGTAGTAGATAGGGAGTCCTCTGGAAACACCATATATTTT. Protein product: CASSVVDRESSGNTIYF.

This clone was detected a few times. Written as DNA, the CDR3 is TGCGCCAGCAGCTTGACAGGGCGCAATCAGCCCCAGCATTTT. It encodes CASSLTGRNQPQHF. The chain carries TRBV5-1 and TRBJ1-5; maybe TRBD1 (6 bases). V was pared by 1 base and J by 2 bases, with 7 bases between. The V gene's germline CDR1 is SGHRS and CDR2 YFSETQ. The CDR3 length is 14 residues.

This clone was counted a single time. The J gene is TRBJ1-2, the V gene TRBV7-9; TRBD1 matches at 9 bases. Unmatched junction bases numbered 5, after V lost 5 bases and J lost 7 bases. The CDR3 contains 13 residues. Per the germline V gene, CDR1 is SEHNR and CDR2 is FQNEAQ (reference sequence). The CDR3 nucleotides are TGTGCCAGCAGCCAACAGGGGGCGGGTGGCTACACCTTC. Translated, it gives CASSQQGAGGYTF.

This sequence joins TRBV7-2 and TRBJ1-2; D gene uncertain. V was clipped by 1 base and J by 4 bases, with 13 bases between them. The germline V gene has CDR1 SGHTA and CDR2 FQGNSA. This CDR3 region has 15 residues. The CDR3 nucleotides are TGTGCCAGCAGCTTAGTTGATGTAGCGACCTATGGCTACACCTTC. Protein sequence: CASSLVDVATYGYTF.

This clone has a single count. Other DNA sequences of this sample code for an identical CDR3. The chain couples TRBV27 to TRBJ2-1; D is unresolved. V was cut by 2 bases and J by 0 bases, with 8 bases left in between. The CDR3 has 15 amino acids. The germline V gene has CDR1 MNHEY and CDR2 SMNVEV (reference sequence). The CDR3 bases are TGTGCCAGCAGTTTAGTTCCGAGCTCCTACAATGAGCAGTTCTTC. Protein: CASSLVPSSYNEQFF.

This clone was seen only a few times. The rearrangement joins TRBV4-2 to TRBJ2-6, with D possibly being TRBD1 (7 bases). Germline-derived CDR1 and CDR2 are LGHNA and YNFKEQ. With 3 bases removed from V and 0 bases from J, the gap between germline ends came to 9 bases. The CDR3 is 16 amino acids. CDR3: CASSHQGGSGANVLTF. Written as DNA, the CDR3 is TGTGCCAGCAGCCACCAGGGGGGCTCTGGGGCCAACGTCCTGACTTTC.

The rearrangement joins TRBV6-1 to TRBJ2-7; 12 nucleotides match TRBD2. CDR3 length: 15 residues. Unmatched junction bases numbered 2, after V lost 5 bases and J lost 0 bases. CDR1 MNHNS and CDR2 SASEGT come from the germline V gene. The chain's CDR3 is CASSKTSGSSYEQYF. CDR3 in DNA: TGTGCCAGCAGTAAGACTAGCGGGAGCTCCTACGAGCAGTACTTC.

The chain employs TRBV7-2 and TRBJ1-1; tentatively, D is TRBD1 (6 bases). Trimming took 1 base from V and 3 from J, leaving 18 bases between them. This CDR3 spans 17 amino acids. From germline, CDR1 is SGHTA and CDR2 FQGNSA. This CDR3 reads CASSLVVTGQWDTEAFF. The CDR3 bases are TGTGCCAGCAGCTTAGTAGTCACAGGGCAGTGGGACACTGAAGCTTTCTTT.

This chain uses TRBV5-1 with TRBJ2-5; 12 bases agree with TRBD2. The germline gives CDR1 SGHRS, CDR2 YFSETQ. The CDR3 has 17 amino acids. J was trimmed by 5 bases and V by 0 bases; bases with no gene match: 8. CDR3 sequence: CASSLAASGRARETQYF. The CDR3 DNA reads as TGCGCCAGCAGCTTGGCGGCTAGCGGGAGGGCCCGGGAGACCCAGTACTTC. Full variable domain (outside the CDR3, taken from reference TRBV5-1 and TRBJ2-5): KAGVTQTPRYLIKTRGQQVTLSCSPISGHRSVSWYQQTPGQGLQFLFEYFSETQRNKGNFPGRFSGRQFSNSRSEMNVSTLELGDSALYLCASSLAASGRARETQYFGPGTRLLVL.

V is TRBV5-8 and J is TRBJ1-5, with D hard to call. There are 12 residues in the CDR3. Between the trimmed V and J ends, which lost 6 bases and 9 bases, there was a span of 13 bases. Germline assignment: CDR1 SGHTS and CDR2 YDEGEE. The CDR3 nucleotides are TGTGCCAGCAATCCCATGACGGGGCCCCAGCATTTT. It specifies CASNPMTGPQHF.

About this clone: This sample includes further DNA sequences coding for the same CDR3. This rearrangement joins TRBV5-4 to TRBJ2-3; 7 nucleotides agree with TRBD2. This CDR3 is 16 amino acids long. CDR1 is SGHNT, CDR2 YYREEE, per germline (reference sequence). The junction had 9 bases not matched to a gene; V was cut back by 3 bases and J by 2 bases. The CDR3 spells CASSSPGGRSTDTQYF. In DNA, the CDR3 is TGTGCCAGCAGCTCTCCGGGAGGACGATCCACAGATACGCAGTATTTT.

This clone occurred once. This chain links TRBV2 with TRBJ2-7, with TRBD2 identical over 8 bases. CDR1 is SNHLY, CDR2 FYNNEI, per germline. This CDR3 is built from 13 residues. With 7 bases clipped from V and 6 bases from J, the junction kept 8 bases outside the gene matches. In DNA, the CDR3 is TGTGCCAGCAAGCGGGAGCTGTCGGGCGAGCAGTACTTC. This sequence encodes CASKRELSGEQYF. Full variable domain (remainder filled in from reference TRBV2 and TRBJ2-7): EPEVTQTPSHQVTQMGQEVILRCVPISNHLYFYWYRQILGQKVEFLVSFYNNEISEKSEIFDDQFSVERPDGSNFTLKIRSTKLEDSAMYFCASKRELSGEQYFGPGTRLTVT.

The rearrangement joins TRBV7-2 to TRBJ1-1; TRBD1 is a possible D gene (5 bases). V was cut by 2 bases and J by 0 bases, with 10 bases left in between. CDR1 is SGHTA, CDR2 FQGNSA, per germline. The CDR3 covers 15 residues. For the CDR3, the DNA is TGTGCCAGCAGCTTATTGGCAGGGTTGAACACTGAAGCTTTCTTT. Protein: CASSLLAGLNTEAFF.

The chain combines TRBV28 with TRBJ2-7, with 12 positions matching TRBD2. This CDR3 is 18 amino acids long. Looked up from germline, CDR1 is MDHEN and CDR2 is SYDVKM. Unmatched junction bases numbered 21, after V lost 10 bases and J lost 5 bases. The CDR3 protein is CATKRTSGNSVTVHEQYF. Written as DNA, the CDR3 is TGTGCCACTAAGAGGACTAGCGGGAACTCCGTAACAGTCCACGAGCAGTACTTC.

Turning to this clone: Other nucleotide sequences from this sample produce the same CDR3. The chain combines TRBV7-9 with TRBJ1-3, with D hard to call. CDR3 length equals 14 residues. The germline gives CDR1 SEHNR, CDR2 FQNEAQ (reference sequence). The V end lost 1 base, the J end lost 0 bases, and 4 bases lay between the germline ends. CDR3 protein: CASSLGSSGNTIYF. CDR3 in DNA: TGTGCCAGCAGCTTAGGTAGCTCTGGAAACACCATATATTTT.

The chain combines TRBV5-4 with TRBJ1-2, with 7 nucleotides matching TRBD1. CDR1 is SGHNT and CDR2 is YYREEE in the germline V gene (reference sequence). V shed 4 bases, J shed 5 bases, and the junction held 5 bases outside the gene matches. The CDR3 contains 13 residues. As DNA, the CDR3 is TGTGCCAGCAGCCCAACAGGGGCTTATGGCTACACCTTC. Translated: CASSPTGAYGYTF. Based on the CDR3 plus reference TRBV5-4 and TRBJ1-2, the full variable domain is ETGVTQSPTHLIKTRGQQVTLRCSSQSGHNTVSWYQQALGQGPQFIFQYYREEENGRGNFPPRFSGLQFPNYSSELNVNALELDDSALYLCASSPTGAYGYTFGSGTRLTVV.

The chain has TRBV5-1 and TRBJ2-1; 10 bases line up with TRBD2. From germline, CDR1 is SGHRS and CDR2 YFSETQ. The CDR3 has 15 amino acids. With V trimmed by 4 bases and J by 3 bases, 4 bases remained unmatched. DNA for the CDR3: TGCGCCAGCAGCACCGGGACTAGCGTCTACAATGAGCAGTTCTTC. Translated, it gives CASSTGTSVYNEQFF.

The chain employs TRBV7-2 and TRBJ2-2, with 11 bases lining up with TRBD2. The CDR3 consists of 15 residues. CDR1 and CDR2 (germline): SGHTA, FQGNSA. V lost 5 bases to trimming and J lost 8 bases; unmatched junction nucleotides: 7. Here the CDR3 DNA reads TGTGCCAGCAGCCCTTGGACTAGCGGGTGGGGGGAGCTGTTTTTT. It codes for CASSPWTSGWGELFF.

V usage is TRBV10-2 and J usage is TRBJ2-7; 12 bases agree with TRBD2. The trim removed 6 bases at V and 4 bases at J, leaving 13 bases unmatched. Germline V CDR1 and CDR2: WSHSY, SAAADI. The length of the CDR3 is 17 residues. In DNA form, the CDR3 reads TGCGCCAGCAGAACTACTAGCGGGAGGAGGAACGCTTACGAGCAGTACTTC. Its protein is CASRTTSGRRNAYEQYF.

The chain links TRBV7-9 to TRBJ2-2; D may be TRBD1 (6 bases). The V gene lost 5 bases and the J gene lost 1 base, with 11 bases spanning the gap. CDR1 is SEHNR and CDR2 is FQNEAQ in the germline V gene (reference sequence). The CDR3 runs to 15 residues. CDR3 loop: CASSRPDRNTGELFF. The CDR3, as DNA: TGTGCCAGCAGCCGACCGGACAGGAACACCGGGGAGCTGTTTTTT.

This clone was counted only a few times. This rearrangement joins TRBV27 to TRBJ1-4; D gene unclear. Per germline, CDR1 MNHEY and CDR2 SMNVEV (reference sequence). Trimming took off 7 bases at V and 6 bases at J, with 18 bases between the two ends. There are 15 residues in the CDR3. As DNA, the CDR3 is TGTGCCAGCAATGACCAGTGGGGAGTTGATGAAAAACTGTTTTTT. It translates to CASNDQWGVDEKLFF.

This chain links TRBV5-1 with TRBJ2-2; 7 nucleotides agree with TRBD1. CDR1 is SGHRS, CDR2 YFSETQ, per germline. The junction had 10 bases not matched to a gene; V was cut back by 4 bases and J by 7 bases. This CDR3 contains 15 residues. CDR3 in DNA: TGCGCCAGCAGCCCCATCAACAGGGGAAGCGGGGAGCTGTTTTTT. Its translation: CASSPINRGSGELFF.

The genes are TRBV11-2 and TRBJ2-7; possibly TRBD1 for D (6 bases). There are 13 residues in the CDR3. The germline V and J ends were trimmed by 4 bases and 3 bases, with 10 bases remaining between them. The germline CDR1 and CDR2 sequences are SGHAT and FQNNGV. The CDR3, as DNA: TGTGCCAGCAGCTCAAGACAGGACTACGAGCAGTACTTC. Its translation: CASSSRQDYEQYF.

The chain has TRBV6-5 and TRBJ1-4, with TRBD1 identical over 7 bases. Per the germline V gene, CDR1 is MNHEY and CDR2 is SVGAGI. This CDR3 contains 14 residues. J gave up 3 bases and V 6 bases, and 4 bases lay outside the gene matches. In nucleotides, the CDR3 is TGTGCCAGCAGACAGGGGAATGCTAATGAAAAACTGTTTTTT. It is translated as CASRQGNANEKLFF.

As regards this clone: Other DNA sequences in this sample translate to the same CDR3. The gene calls are TRBV29-1 and TRBJ2-2; 7 positions match TRBD2. The CDR3 runs to 14 residues. Germline CDR1 reads SQVTM; CDR2 reads ANQGSEA. V lost 4 bases to trimming and J lost 0 bases; unmatched junction nucleotides: 2. CDR3: CSVAGLANTGELFF. CDR3 nucleotides: TGCAGCGTTGCCGGACTAGCGAACACCGGGGAGCTGTTTTTT.